This T cell receptor beta chain was sequenced during a study of response to subunit inactivated influenza vaccine. This clonotype has only a few counts. Its antigen is not identified. General study points: The authors suggested that few new T cells are recruited per seasonal influenza vaccination.

Germline CDR1 is GTSNPN and CDR2 is SVGIG (reference sequence). This CDR3 comprises 12 residues. Trimming removed 6 bases at V and 3 bases at J, with 9 bases between. TCRdb passed the RT-PCR reads through MiXCR, listing each CDR3 protein once. The repertoire holds some 500,000 distinct CDR3 sequences, 10% to 15% seen once, with about 12% in the top ten. The receptor comes from a man aged 50 to 59 who received an inactivated influenza vaccine. The specimen was PBMCs from blood, collected about 6 weeks after vaccination. V and J are TRBV30 and TRBJ1-3; D not certain. CDR3 protein: CACLIFGNTIYF. The CDR3 region has the DNA TGTGCCTGTTTAATCTTTGGAAACACCATATATTTT.